This T cell receptor (beta chain) was captured by sequencing in a study of T cell repertoires in cytomegalovirus infection. About the research overall: Used in the study were CMV epitopes, some recently identified and HLA-C-restricted, others well-studied and HLA-B-restricted.

TCRdb itself ran the reads through MiXCR, one entry per CDR3 protein. Here the sample spans roughly 800,000 distinct CDR3 sequences, around 29% being singletons. A note on this clonotype: Its antigen is unknown.

CDR1 is MNHNS, CDR2 SASEGT, per germline. Trimming cost V 7 bases and J 2 bases; bases outside gene matches: 4. This CDR3 has 14 amino acids. The rearrangement uses TRBV6-1 and TRBJ2-3, with TRBD1 identical over 9 bases. This specimen consisted of cultured CD8+ T cells from PBMCs, obtained from culture after CMV antigen stimulation. The origin of this receptor is a human donor in good health (CMV status not recorded). Some clones in this sample may be carry-over from other donors' samples. The CDR3 nucleotides are TGTGCCAGCAAAGGGACAGGGAACACAGATACGCAGTATTTT. Translated, it gives CASKGTGNTDTQYF.